This T cell receptor (beta chain) was sequenced in a study of blood T cell repertoires in COVID-19 (dated by TCRdb to the early 2020s). For context, the study as a whole: Samples covering the acute and convalescent phases of COVID-19 were provided by collaborators in the United States, Italy and Spain. Samples were obtained from the ongoing ImmuneRACE study (first 160 participants) and from about 1,300 subjects provided by 6 global collaborators. The dataset comprised deeply sampled blood TCRbeta repertoires from subjects exposed to, actively infected with, or recovered from COVID-19. The sample metadata nearly always contained a de-identified subject ID, COVID-19 status, age in years and sex. Where available, HLA class I and class II types were taken from metadata supplied by the sample provider and were not determined by assay-based typing. The material from the prospective study consisted of cDNA or gDNA derived from T cells, B-cell-depleted T cells, or PBMCs. The repertoires were released in a freely available public database intended as a resource for research on the immune response to SARS-CoV-2. Beyond this particular receptor, the publication reports: Clinical and demographic metadata were provided uncurated, with the amount varying by source and participant.

One collaborating source in Seattle enrolled patients while the patients were actively infected and followed the patients over time throughout the course of disease. Each collaborating institution followed its own protocols to collect whole blood in K2EDTA tubes. For TCRbeta analysis, collaborators shipped samples as frozen whole blood, isolated PBMCs, or DNA extracted from either of those sample types. Compared with germline, V lacks 5 bases and J lacks 8 bases; bases without a gene match: 11. From its cysteine to its phenylalanine, the CDR3 spans 14 amino acids. The read is trimmed to its CDR3 DNA, 42 bases read in frame from base 1. The germline V gene encodes CDR1 SGHVS and CDR2 FNYEAQ. The immunoSEQ Assay, a bias-controlled multiplex PCR, was used to amplify TCRbeta CDR3 regions from genomic DNA. For the original study's pipeline: Within the assay, amplification of reference gene primers was used to estimate how many nucleated cells each sample contained. To quantify the absolute abundance of each unique TCRbeta CDR3 rearrangement, sequence reads were collapsed and filtered. For each sample, productive Simpson clonality was calculated as the square root of Simpson's diversity index across productive rearrangements. TCRdb's version of the immuneACCESS table is confined to in-frame rearrangements and falls short of the full clone set. An unresolved V gene accounts for under half of the shortfall where checked; the remainder is of unknown origin. Clone size and V and J calls were adopted from that table, with D and trimming inferred from the DNA. In all, the sample holds 190,000 or so clones, and just under 85% of those were seen once. The top ten constitute 0.95% of the sample.

A word on this clone: The antigen this receptor binds is unknown. Base qualities are not provided; no much larger clone lies one nucleotide away.

The sequence was obtained from a man in his sixties with COVID-19, enrolled during active disease. Input material: peripheral blood. The sequence joins TRBV7-6 to TRBJ1-1; TRBD1 matches 7 bases in the middle. CDR3 sequence: CASSLGGQTSEAFF. The nucleotide sequence is given as TGTGCCAGCAGCCTGGGGGGACAGACGTCGGAAGCTTTCTTT.